Shown below are 30 T cell receptor beta chains from a single sample sequenced in a study of T cells after yellow fever vaccination. MiXCR was run by TCRdb on the 5' RACE reads, yielding one entry per CDR3 protein. This table holds under 600,000 distinct CDR3 sequences, roughly 14% found once. Sequenced material: PBMCs, taken on the day of the yellow fever booster vaccination. Receptor source: a man aged 25 to 45 who received the YFV17D yellow fever vaccine.

There are a few counts of this clonotype. This chain uses TRBV7-2 with TRBJ1-2; no clear D gene. The CDR3 extends over 14 amino acids. Trimming cost V 5 bases and J 13 bases, with 23 bases left between them. Germline V gene sequence: CDR1 SGHTA, CDR2 FQGNSA. CDR3: CASSPSGTRQSSTF. In nucleotides, the CDR3 is TGTGCCAGCAGCCCCTCCGGAACCCGCCAATCCTCCACCTTC.

This clonotype was counted many times. The chain combines TRBV24-1 with TRBJ2-1, with TRBD2 identical over 11 bases. Germline CDR1 and CDR2: KGHDR and SFDVKD. Losses at the gene ends were 3 bases for V and 5 bases for J; bases not matched to a gene: 8. The CDR3 sequence is 17 residues long. This chain's CDR3 is CATSDPGTSGVHNEQFF. In DNA, the CDR3 is TGTGCCACCAGTGATCCCGGGACTAGCGGAGTCCACAATGAGCAGTTCTTC.

This clonotype was counted many times. The chain joins TRBV29-1 to TRBJ2-7, with a possible D match to TRBD2 (5 bases). The CDR3 runs 12 residues. V was trimmed by 7 bases and J by 1 base, leaving 11 bases between them. The germline V gene has CDR1 SQVTM and CDR2 ANQGSEA. CDR3 nucleotides: TGCAGCGCGGCCTCGGGGTCCTACGAGCAGTACTTC. This sequence encodes CSAASGSYEQYF.

This clonotype was seen repeatedly, ten times or more. V usage is TRBV7-2 and J usage is TRBJ2-1, with no clear D. The CDR3 is 12 amino acids. Deletions cut 2 bases from V and 4 bases from J, with 3 bases between. Germline CDR1 and CDR2: SGHTA and FQGNSA. CDR3 sequence (DNA): TGTGCCAGCAGCTTAAATTACAATGAGCAGTTCTTC. As protein: CASSLNYNEQFF.

V is TRBV6-1 and J is TRBJ2-5; TRBD1 might be the D (5 bases). The CDR3 loop spans 13 amino acids. From germline, CDR1 is MNHNS and CDR2 SASEGT. Trimming stripped 3 bases from V and 4 bases from J, with 9 bases between. The CDR3 coding sequence is TGTGCCAGCAGTGATCAGGGTCGAGAGACCCAGTACTTC. Translating it yields CASSDQGRETQYF.

Only a few counts were recorded for this clonotype. V gene TRBV29-1 combines with J gene TRBJ2-5; no reliable D call. The V and J ends lost 4 bases and 5 bases respectively, with 11 bases between them. CDR1 and CDR2 from the germline V gene are SQVTM and ANQGSEA. CDR3 length: 12 amino acids. CDR3 sequence: CSVGYLGETQYF. The CDR3 nucleotides read TGCAGCGTTGGCTATCTGGGTGAGACCCAGTACTTC.

At least ten counts were recorded for this clonotype. The gene calls are TRBV28 and TRBJ2-3; TRBD2 agrees at 7 bases. V shed 5 bases, J shed 4 bases, and the junction held 12 bases outside the gene matches. CDR1 and CDR2 (germline): MDHEN, SYDVKM. The CDR3 is made up of 16 amino acids. The CDR3 nucleotides read TGTGCCAGCAGTCCCGCTCCGACTAGCCGTGCAGATACGCAGTATTTT. This gives the protein CASSPAPTSRADTQYF. The full variable domain, its missing parts supplied by reference TRBV28 and TRBJ2-3, is DVKVTQSSRYLVKRTGEKVFLECVQDMDHENMFWYRQDPGLGLRLIYFSYDVKMKEKGDIPEGYSVSREKKERFSLILESASTNQTSMYLCASSPAPTSRADTQYFGPGTRLTVL.

In its sample, this clonotype was seen a few times. The chain uses TRBV27 and TRBJ2-1, with unresolved D. Germline V CDR1 and CDR2: MNHEY, SMNVEV (reference sequence). The CDR3 totals 12 residues. Trimming pared 7 bases from V and 8 bases from J, leaving 12 bases between. DNA of the CDR3: TGTGCCAGCAATTCCCTCGCAGATGAGCAGTTCTTC. This encodes CASNSLADEQFF.

The chain employs TRBV7-9 and TRBJ2-6; D perhaps matches TRBD1 (5 bases). Trimming removed 5 bases from V and 0 bases from J, with 8 bases in between. The CDR3 consists of 15 residues. Germline V lookup: CDR1 SEHNR, CDR2 FQNEAQ (reference sequence). CDR3 protein: CASSPGHSGANVLTF. The CDR3 region has the DNA TGTGCCAGCAGCCCCGGACACTCTGGGGCCAACGTCCTGACTTTC.

The chain has TRBV10-3 and TRBJ2-2; perhaps TRBD1 as D (5 bases). The V end lost 6 bases, the J end lost 1 base, and 12 bases lay between the germline ends. This CDR3 comprises 15 residues. Germline V gene lookup returns CDR1 ENHRY and CDR2 SYGVKD. This CDR3 reads CAIRVRGENTGELFF. As DNA, the CDR3 is TGTGCCATCAGGGTTAGGGGCGAGAACACCGGGGAGCTGTTTTTT.

Only a few counts were recorded for this clonotype. The CDR3 region has the DNA TGTGCCAGCAGCCCTACTTCTAGCGGGAAATACGAGCAGTACTTC. This gives the protein CASSPTSSGKYEQYF. The genes are TRBV6-1 and TRBJ2-7; 9 nucleotides align to TRBD2. The CDR3 extends over 15 amino acids. Germline-derived CDR1 and CDR2 are MNHNS and SASEGT. With V trimmed by 6 bases and J by 4 bases, 10 bases remained unmatched.

The chain carries TRBV7-6 and TRBJ2-7; the match to TRBD2 covers 8 bases. V shed 5 bases, J shed 6 bases, and the junction held 6 bases outside the gene matches. The CDR3 runs 13 residues. Per germline, CDR1 SGHVS and CDR2 FNYEAQ. The CDR3, as DNA: TGTGCCAGCAGCAACCTAGCGGGCCGCGAGCAGTACTTC. Amino acids: CASSNLAGREQYF. Full variable domain (missing parts from reference TRBV7-6 and TRBJ2-7): GAGVSQSPRYKVTKRGQDVALRCDPISGHVSLYWYRQALGQGPEFLTYFNYEAQQDKSGLPNDRFSAERPEGSISTLTIQRTEQRDSAMYRCASSNLAGREQYFGPGTRLTVT.

V is TRBV5-4 and J is TRBJ2-3; 8 bases align to TRBD1. CDR1 is SGHNT and CDR2 is YYREEE in the germline V gene (reference sequence). The trim removed 6 bases at V and 3 bases at J, leaving 12 bases unmatched. The length of the CDR3 is 16 residues. This CDR3 reads CASTIGDRTGTDTQYF. The CDR3 DNA is TGTGCCAGCACCATAGGGGATCGGACAGGGACAGATACGCAGTATTTT.

This clonotype was detected a few times. The rearrangement uses TRBV7-9 and TRBJ1-2; 8 bases line up with TRBD1. Germline assignment: CDR1 SEHNR and CDR2 FQNEAQ (reference sequence). J gave up 3 bases and V 1 base, and 4 bases lay outside the gene matches. The CDR3 contains 15 residues. The CDR3: CASSLGDRNDYGYTF. Written as DNA, the CDR3 is TGTGCCAGCAGCTTAGGGGACAGGAATGACTATGGCTACACCTTC.

This clonotype has a handful of counts. Compared with germline, one end of the junction differs, possibly owing to a read error. The chain carries TRBV5-6 and TRBJ2-7; perhaps TRBD1 as D (6 bases). CDR3 length: 14 residues. CDR1 SGHDT and CDR2 YYEEEE come from the germline V gene. CDR3 amino acids: CASSFVTGSSEQYF. The CDR3 DNA is TGTGCCAGCAGCTTTGTGACAGGTTCCTCCGAGCAGTACTTC.

In its sample, this clonotype was seen a few times. The J gene is TRBJ1-1, the V gene TRBV6-2 or TRBV6-3; the D gene is possibly TRBD1 (5 bases). The CDR3 contains 14 residues. Between the trimmed V and J ends, which lost 5 bases and 7 bases, there was a span of 17 bases. Germline CDR1 is MNHEY and CDR2 is SVGEGT. CDR3 sequence (DNA): TGTGCCAGCAGTCTACCGGAAGCAGGGAATGAAGCTTTCTTT. Protein sequence: CASSLPEAGNEAFF.

The CDR3 nucleotides are TGTGCCAGCAGCTTAGCTATAGCGGGCGCCCAAGAGACCCAGTACTTC. Protein sequence: CASSLAIAGAQETQYF. This chain joins TRBV7-2 and TRBJ2-5; 7 bases line up with TRBD2. J was trimmed by 1 base and V by 0 bases; bases with no gene match: 5. The CDR3 covers 16 residues. CDR1 SGHTA and CDR2 FQGNSA come from the germline V gene.

The chain joins TRBV7-2 to TRBJ2-1; weak D call: TRBD1 (5 bases). Looked up from germline, CDR1 is SGHTA and CDR2 is FQGNSA. The V and J ends lost 4 bases and 2 bases respectively, with 15 bases between them. The CDR3 totals 16 residues. In DNA, the CDR3 is TGTGCCAGCAGCTCGACAGCCGTGACAACCTACAATGAGCAGTTCTTC. Translated: CASSSTAVTTYNEQFF.

This clonotype was detected many times. V gene TRBV20-1 combines with J gene TRBJ2-1, with D perhaps TRBD2 (6 bases). Germline CDR1 DFQATT, CDR2 SNEGSKA (reference sequence). The germline V and J ends were trimmed by 0 bases and 7 bases, with 19 bases remaining between them. The CDR3 sequence is 16 residues long. The CDR3 DNA reads as TGCAGTGCTAGAGATGTTACGGACGGGAGTGGGAATGAGCAGTTCTTC. It yields the protein CSARDVTDGSGNEQFF.

This clonotype was seen at least ten times. Being one base from a much bigger clone, this may be a read error. The V gene is TRBV7-2, the J gene TRBJ2-5; D not resolved. This CDR3 is built from 11 residues. The V end was cut by 2 bases, the J end by 4 bases, with 2 bases between. Germline CDR1 is SGHTA and CDR2 is FQGNSA. The CDR3 sequence is CASSLIETQYF. The CDR3 bases are TGTGCCAGCAGCTTAATAGAGACCCAGTACTTC.

The V and J genes are TRBV7-2 and TRBJ2-1; TRBD1 or TRBD2 may be the D gene (6 bases each). Germline-derived CDR1 and CDR2 are SGHTA and FQGNSA. The CDR3 totals 15 residues. Trimming removed 2 bases at V and 7 bases at J, with 15 bases between. The CDR3 region has the DNA TGTGCCAGCAGCTTACAGGGGAAGGGGAGGAATGAGCAGTTCTTC. It is translated as CASSLQGKGRNEQFF.

The chain couples TRBV11-2 to TRBJ2-2; TRBD2 aligns across 7 bases. Per germline, CDR1 SGHAT and CDR2 FQNNGV. Trimming took 5 bases from V and 6 from J; bases not matched to a gene: 9. The CDR3 consists of 15 residues. The CDR3 DNA reads TGTGCCAGCAGCCGGGCGGGAGCCGCTTCCGGGGAGCTGTTTTTT. Protein: CASSRAGAASGELFF.

This chain joins TRBV21-1 and TRBJ1-5. TRBV21-1 is recorded as a pseudogene. This CDR3 has 12 amino acids. CDR3 in amino acids: CASSKVGQPQHF. The CDR3 nucleotides read TGTGCCAGCAGCAAAGTAGGTCAGCCCCAGCATTTT.

This clonotype was seen a few times. The chain couples TRBV6-2 or TRBV6-3 to TRBJ2-1; 12 bases are a match to TRBD2. Germline trimming cut 2 bases from V and 9 bases from J; bases unmatched to any gene: 14. The germline V gene has CDR1 MNHEY and CDR2 SVGEGT. There are 18 residues in the CDR3. The chain's CDR3 is CASSYPKPIVGLAGEQFF. The DNA for the CDR3 is TGTGCCAGCAGTTACCCGAAGCCTATCGTGGGACTAGCGGGTGAGCAGTTCTTC.

This chain uses TRBV12-3 or TRBV12-4 with TRBJ1-3; unclear D gene. CDR3 size: 15 residues. V shed 11 bases and J shed 0 bases, with 17 bases lying between them. The CDR3 region has the DNA TGTGCCGTCAATCCCAAACAGCGCTCTGGAAACACCATATATTTT. Its protein product is CAVNPKQRSGNTIYF.

The table lists this clonotype with a few counts. The chain carries TRBV20-1 and TRBJ2-7; no clear D gene. Per germline, CDR1 DFQATT and CDR2 SNEGSKA (reference sequence). V shed 5 bases and J shed 1 base, with 15 bases lying between them. The CDR3 is 14 amino acids. The CDR3 loop is CSAPRAGSSYEQYF. CDR3 DNA sequence: TGCAGTGCTCCTAGGGCAGGATCGTCCTACGAGCAGTACTTC.

This clonotype was observed a handful of times. The chain recombines TRBV15 with TRBJ2-2, with 8 nucleotides matching TRBD1. The trim removed 6 bases at V and 1 base at J, leaving 1 base unmatched. The germline V gene has CDR1 LNHNV and CDR2 YYDKDF (reference sequence). This CDR3 spans 14 amino acids. CDR3 sequence: CATRGTGNTGELFF. CDR3 DNA: TGTGCCACCAGAGGGACAGGGAACACCGGGGAGCTGTTTTTT.

The chain combines TRBV12-3 or TRBV12-4 with TRBJ2-1; 10 nucleotides match TRBD2. V was clipped by 3 bases and J by 9 bases; unmatched bases: 11. The CDR3 length is 16 residues. The CDR3 protein is CASSFKPASGSAEQFF. For the CDR3, the DNA is TGTGCCAGCAGTTTTAAGCCGGCTAGCGGGAGCGCTGAGCAGTTCTTC.

The CDR3: CASSLVAAHGIDTQYF. In DNA form, the CDR3 reads TGTGCCAGCAGCTTAGTAGCGGCCCACGGCATAGATACGCAGTATTTT. The chain links TRBV7-2 to TRBJ2-3; D perhaps matches TRBD2 (6 bases). Germline V lookup: CDR1 SGHTA, CDR2 FQGNSA. V was pared by 1 base and J by 5 bases, with 16 bases between. There are 16 residues in the CDR3.

The genes are TRBV20-1 and TRBJ1-3, with D perhaps TRBD1 (6 bases). The CDR3 spans 16 residues. The ends were cut back, 1 base at V and 4 bases at J, with 17 bases in the middle. The germline gives CDR1 DFQATT, CDR2 SNEGSKA (reference sequence). CDR3: CSARGLQQGHGNTIYF. CDR3 in DNA: TGCAGTGCTAGAGGTCTCCAACAGGGACACGGAAACACCATATATTTT.